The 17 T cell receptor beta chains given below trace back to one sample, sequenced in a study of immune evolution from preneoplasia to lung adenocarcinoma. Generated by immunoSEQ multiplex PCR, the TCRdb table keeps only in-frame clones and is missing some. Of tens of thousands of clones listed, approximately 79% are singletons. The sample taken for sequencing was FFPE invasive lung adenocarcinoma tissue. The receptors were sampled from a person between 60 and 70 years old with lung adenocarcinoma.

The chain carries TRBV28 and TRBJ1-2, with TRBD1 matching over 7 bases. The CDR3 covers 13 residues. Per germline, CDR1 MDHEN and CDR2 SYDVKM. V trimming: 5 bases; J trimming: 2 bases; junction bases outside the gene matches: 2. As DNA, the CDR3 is TGTGCCAGCAGTCCGACAGGGAACTATGGCTACACCTTC. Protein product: CASSPTGNYGYTF.

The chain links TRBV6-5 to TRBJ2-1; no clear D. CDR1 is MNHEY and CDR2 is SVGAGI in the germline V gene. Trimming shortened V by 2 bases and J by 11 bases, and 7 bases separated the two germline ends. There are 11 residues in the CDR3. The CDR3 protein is CASSYAQKQFF. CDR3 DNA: TGTGCCAGCAGTTACGCGCAGAAGCAGTTCTTC.

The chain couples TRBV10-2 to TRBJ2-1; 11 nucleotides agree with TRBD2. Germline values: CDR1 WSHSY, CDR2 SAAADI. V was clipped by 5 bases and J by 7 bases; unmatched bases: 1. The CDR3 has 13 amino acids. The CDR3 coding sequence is TGCGCCAGCAGTTCTAGCGGGAGGAATGAGCAGTTCTTC. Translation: CASSSSGRNEQFF.

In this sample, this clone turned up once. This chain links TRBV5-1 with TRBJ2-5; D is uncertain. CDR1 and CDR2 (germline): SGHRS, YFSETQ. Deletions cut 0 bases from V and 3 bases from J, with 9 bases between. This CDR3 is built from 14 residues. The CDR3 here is CASSLAGLKETQYF. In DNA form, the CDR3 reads TGCGCCAGCAGCTTGGCGGGTCTAAAAGAGACCCAGTACTTC.

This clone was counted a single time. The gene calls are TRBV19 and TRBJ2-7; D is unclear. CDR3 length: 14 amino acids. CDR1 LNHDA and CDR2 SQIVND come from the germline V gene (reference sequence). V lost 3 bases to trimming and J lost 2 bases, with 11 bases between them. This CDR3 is CASSIGYGPYEQYF. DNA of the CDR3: TGTGCCAGTAGTATCGGGTACGGGCCCTACGAGCAGTACTTC.

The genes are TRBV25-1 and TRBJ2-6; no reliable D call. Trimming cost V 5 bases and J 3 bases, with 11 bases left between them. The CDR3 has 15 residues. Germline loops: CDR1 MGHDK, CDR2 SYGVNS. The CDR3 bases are TGTGCCAGCAGTTTGCCGGGCCTTGGGGCCAACGTCCTGACTTTC. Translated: CASSLPGLGANVLTF.

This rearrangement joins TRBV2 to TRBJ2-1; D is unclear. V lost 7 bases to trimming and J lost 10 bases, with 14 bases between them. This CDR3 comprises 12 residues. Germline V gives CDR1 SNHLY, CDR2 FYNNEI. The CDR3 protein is CASTPSGREQFF. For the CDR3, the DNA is TGTGCCAGCACTCCTTCCGGCAGGGAGCAGTTCTTC.

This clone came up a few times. The CDR3: CASSHTQGLNTEAFF. CDR3 sequence (DNA): TGTGCCAGCAGCCACACACAGGGGCTAAACACTGAAGCTTTCTTT. J is TRBJ1-1 and V is TRBV14; 7 positions match TRBD1. The CDR3 contains 15 residues. The ends lost 3 bases at V and 2 bases at J; junction bases unmatched: 6. In germline, CDR1 is SGHDN, CDR2 FVKESK.

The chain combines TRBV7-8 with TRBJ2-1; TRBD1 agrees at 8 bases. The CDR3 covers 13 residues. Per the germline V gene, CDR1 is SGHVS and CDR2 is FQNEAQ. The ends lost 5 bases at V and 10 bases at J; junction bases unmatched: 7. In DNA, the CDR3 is TGTGCCAGCAGCCCCGACAGGGGAGACGAGCAGTTCTTC. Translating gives CASSPDRGDEQFF.

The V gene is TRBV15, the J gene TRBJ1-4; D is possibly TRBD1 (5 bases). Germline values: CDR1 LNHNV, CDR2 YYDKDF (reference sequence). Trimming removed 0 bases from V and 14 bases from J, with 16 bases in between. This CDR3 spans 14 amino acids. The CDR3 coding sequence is TGTGCCACCAGCAGAGATCTTGGGGCAGGCGATCTGTTTTTT. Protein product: CATSRDLGAGDLFF. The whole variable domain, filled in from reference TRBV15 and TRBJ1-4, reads DAMVIQNPRYQVTQFGKPVTLSCSQTLNHNVMYWYQQKSSQAPKLLFHYYDKDFNNEADTPDNFQSRRPNTSFCFLDIRSPGLGDTAMYLCATSRDLGAGDLFFGSGTQLSVL.

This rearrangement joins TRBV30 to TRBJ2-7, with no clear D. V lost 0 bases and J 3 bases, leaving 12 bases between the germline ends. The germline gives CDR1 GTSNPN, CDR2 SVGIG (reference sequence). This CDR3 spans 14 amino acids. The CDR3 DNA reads TGTGCCTGGAGTGTAGGAGCGACACACTACGAGCAGTACTTC. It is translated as CAWSVGATHYEQYF.

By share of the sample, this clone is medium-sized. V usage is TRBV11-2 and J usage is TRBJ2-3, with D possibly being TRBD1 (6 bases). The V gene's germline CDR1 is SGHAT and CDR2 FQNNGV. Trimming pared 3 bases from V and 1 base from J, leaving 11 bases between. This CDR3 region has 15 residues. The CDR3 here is CASSFTGMRTDTQYF. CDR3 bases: TGTGCCAGCAGCTTTACAGGGATGCGCACAGATACGCAGTATTTT.

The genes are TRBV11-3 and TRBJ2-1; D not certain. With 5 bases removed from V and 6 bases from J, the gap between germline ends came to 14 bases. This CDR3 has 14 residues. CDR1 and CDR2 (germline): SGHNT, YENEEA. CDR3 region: CASSLYQVGNEQFF. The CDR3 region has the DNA TGTGCCAGCAGCCTCTATCAGGTGGGCAATGAGCAGTTCTTC.

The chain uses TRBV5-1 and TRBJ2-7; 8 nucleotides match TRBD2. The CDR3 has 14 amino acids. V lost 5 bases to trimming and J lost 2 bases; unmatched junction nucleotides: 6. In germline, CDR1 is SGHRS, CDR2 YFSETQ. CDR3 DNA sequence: TGCGCCAGCAGAGGCACTAGCGGTCCCTACGAGCAGTACTTC. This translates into CASRGTSGPYEQYF.

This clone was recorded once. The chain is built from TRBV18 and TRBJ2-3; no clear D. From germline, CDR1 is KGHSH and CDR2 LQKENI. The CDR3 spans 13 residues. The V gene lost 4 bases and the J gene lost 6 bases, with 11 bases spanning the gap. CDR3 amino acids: CASSRTGVDTQYF. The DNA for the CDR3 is TGTGCCAGCTCACGGACGGGTGTGGATACGCAGTATTTT.

Written as DNA, the CDR3 is TGTGCCATCAGTGAGTCTTGGCAGGGGTCCGGCTACACCTTC. Protein product: CAISESWQGSGYTF. The gene calls are TRBV10-3 and TRBJ1-2, with a weak D call TRBD1 (6 bases). The germline CDR1 and CDR2 sequences are ENHRY and SYGVKD. The CDR3 extends over 14 amino acids. Trimming shortened V by 0 bases and J by 8 bases, and 13 bases separated the two germline ends.

The DNA of the CDR3 is TGCGCCAGCAGCTCCCCCAGGGGGGGGGCTGGCTACGAGCAGTACTTC. This sequence encodes CASSSPRGGAGYEQYF. The chain links TRBV5-1 to TRBJ2-7; perhaps D is TRBD1 or TRBD2 (7 bases each). Germline V gene data show CDR1 as SGHRS and CDR2 as YFSETQ. CDR3 length: 16 amino acids. The V gene lost 3 bases and the J gene lost 3 bases, with 19 bases spanning the gap.